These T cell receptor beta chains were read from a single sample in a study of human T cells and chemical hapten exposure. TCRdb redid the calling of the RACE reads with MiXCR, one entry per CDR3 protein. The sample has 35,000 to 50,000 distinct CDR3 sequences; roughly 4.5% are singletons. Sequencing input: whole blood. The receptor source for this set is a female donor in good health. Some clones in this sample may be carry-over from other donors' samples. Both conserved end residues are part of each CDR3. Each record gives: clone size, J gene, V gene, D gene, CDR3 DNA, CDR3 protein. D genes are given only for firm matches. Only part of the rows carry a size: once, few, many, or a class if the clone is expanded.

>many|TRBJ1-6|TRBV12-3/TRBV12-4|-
TGTGCCACCCAGGACGGAGTAAGGTCACCCCTCCACTTT
CATQDGVRSPLHF
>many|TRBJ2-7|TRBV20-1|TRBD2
TGCAGTGCTAGCGCGGGACTAGCGGGGGGGAGGAACGAGCAGTACTTC
CSASAGLAGGRNEQYF
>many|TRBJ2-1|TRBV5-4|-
TGTGCCAGCAGCTTGGTGAAGGGACCATACAATGAGCAGTTCTTC
CASSLVKGPYNEQFF
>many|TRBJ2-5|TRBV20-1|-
TGCAGTGCGTTCATCGCAGGTCAAGAGACCCAGTACTTC
CSAFIAGQETQYF
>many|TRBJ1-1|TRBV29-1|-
TGCAGCGTTGAATTGGGCAGCATGAACACTGAAGCTTTCTTT
CSVELGSMNTEAFF
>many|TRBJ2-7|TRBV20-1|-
TGCAGTGCTAGAGATACCGTGCAGAGCTACGAGCAGTACTTC
CSARDTVQSYEQYF
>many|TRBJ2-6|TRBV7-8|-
TGTGCCAGCAGCTTCGGGGCATTCTCTGGGGCCAACGTCCTGACTTTC
CASSFGAFSGANVLTF
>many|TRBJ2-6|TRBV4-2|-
TGTGCCAGCAGCCAAGAAGGGAGCTCTGGGGCCAACGTCCTGACTTTC
CASSQEGSSGANVLTF
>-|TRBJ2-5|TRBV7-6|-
TGTGCCAGCAGCCAAACAGGGAGGGGGGGAGAGACCCAGTACTTC
CASSQTGRGGETQYF
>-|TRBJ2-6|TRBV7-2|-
TGTGCCAGCAGCTCACCGGGGGCCAACGTCCTGACTTTC
CASSSPGANVLTF
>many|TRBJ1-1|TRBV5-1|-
TGCGCCAGCAGCTTTGGGCTTACGAACACTGAAGCTTTCTTT
CASSFGLTNTEAFF
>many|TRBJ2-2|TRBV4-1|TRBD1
TGCGCCAGCAGCCGACAGGGGCATAACACCGGGGAGCTGTTTTTT
CASSRQGHNTGELFF
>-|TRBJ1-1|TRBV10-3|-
TGTCTAAACGGGGGACACCAGGGGACTGAAGCTTTCTTT
CLNGGHQGTEAFF
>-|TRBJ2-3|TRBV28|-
TGTGCCAGCAGCCCGAGAGGAATTCTAAGCACAGATACGCAGTATTTT
CASSPRGILSTDTQYF
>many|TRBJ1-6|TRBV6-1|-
TGTGCCAGCAGTGAAGACGATACTAATTCACCCCTCCACTTT
CASSEDDTNSPLHF
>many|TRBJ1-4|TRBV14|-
TGTGCCAGCAGCCAAGAGTTCCGGGTCAGTGAAAAACTGTTTTTT
CASSQEFRVSEKLFF
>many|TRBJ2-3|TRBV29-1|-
TGCAGCGTAATTGGGGCCCTGGGTGCAGATACGCAGTATTTT
CSVIGALGADTQYF
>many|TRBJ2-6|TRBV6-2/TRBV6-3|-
TGTGCCAGCAGCCGCGACGCCATAGGGGCCAACGTCCTGACTTTC
CASSRDAIGANVLTF
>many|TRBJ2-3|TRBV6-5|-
TGTGCCAGCAGTGGGTCAGTTCACGCAGATACGCAGTATTTT
CASSGSVHADTQYF
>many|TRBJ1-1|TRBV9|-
TGTGCCAGCAGCGTAGGTGGGGGGGCTGAAGCTTTCTTT
CASSVGGGAEAFF